This TCR beta chain was observed in a study of shared clonotypes between healthy human individuals. Clones were sequenced by immunoSEQ multiplex PCR, and TCRdb holds only the in-frame ones, with some missing. The repertoire holds some 1,400,000 clones, with around 95% as singletons. The CDR3 consists of 12 residues. Germline-derived CDR1 and CDR2 are SNHLY and FYNNEI. V was pared by 6 bases and J by 7 bases, with 10 bases between. The gene calls are TRBV2 and TRBJ1-5; D unclear. The TCR sequence derives from a man between 25 and 39 years old in good health. Sequenced material: naive CD4+ T cells sorted from blood. Specified subset: CD45RA+ positively selected. This CDR3 is CASSLSLQPQHF. The CDR3, as DNA: TGTGCCAGCAGCTTGAGTTTGCAGCCCCAGCATTTT.